This T cell receptor beta chain was identified during a study of blood T cell repertoires in COVID-19. About the study: Nucleic acid was either cDNA or gDNA, and it came from T cells, B-cell-depleted T cells, or PBMCs.

The CDR3 loop spans 17 amino acids. V gave up 2 bases and J gave up 6 bases; unmatched junction bases: 15. Germline V gene data show CDR1 as MDHEN and CDR2 as SYDVKM. Original processing notes: Amplified reference gene primers provided the basis for estimating nucleated cell counts. Clones were sequenced by immunoSEQ multiplex PCR, and TCRdb holds only the in-frame ones, with some missing. V, J and clone size reflect that table, while D and trimming were determined from the DNA. The table records 150,000 to 200,000 clones, roughly four fifths of them present only once. This receptor was taken from a man between 60 and 70 years old with active or convalescent COVID-19. The rearrangement joins TRBV28 to TRBJ2-7, with TRBD2 matching over 8 bases. The sequenced sample consisted of peripheral blood. The CDR3 DNA reads TGTGCCAGCAGTTTACTAGCACCCCCGGGACTAGGCGGCGAGCAGTACTTC. As protein: CASSLLAPPGLGGEQYF. Complete variable domain (other parts from reference TRBV28 and TRBJ2-7): DVKVTQSSRYLVKRTGEKVFLECVQDMDHENMFWYRQDPGLGLRLIYFSYDVKMKEKGDIPEGYSVSREKKERFSLILESASTNQTSMYLCASSLLAPPGLGGEQYFGPGTRLTVT.